This is a list of T cell receptor beta chains from one sample in a study of blood T cell repertoires in COVID-19. Libraries were prepared by immunoSEQ multiplex PCR; TCRdb keeps only in-frame clonotypes and omits some of them. This sample has roughly 100,000 clones, with 85% to 90% found just once. Sequenced material: peripheral blood. These receptors were taken from a human donor in a cohort sampled during active COVID-19. The CDR3 runs from the conserved cysteine through the conserved F or W. A D gene is named only where the DNA matches it firmly. Clone size, where shown, is once, few, many, or a class for clones that have expanded.

j_gene	abundance	len	d_gene	v_gene	CDR3nt	CDR3aa
TRBJ1-1	.	13	.	TRBV27	TGTGCCAGCAGTTTAACGAGGGAACTTCAAGCTTTCTTT	CASSLTRELQAFF
TRBJ2-7	.	15	TRBD2	TRBV27	TGTGCCAGCAGTTTGAGAGCTAGCGGTACCTACGAGCAGTACTTC	CASSLRASGTYEQYF
TRBJ1-1	.	15	.	TRBV18	TGTGCCAGCTCACCACCCAACCAGGGGCGGTCTGAAGCTTTCTTT	CASSPPNQGRSEAFF
TRBJ2-2	few	12	.	TRBV11-3	TGTGCCAGCAGGTACAGGGACGGGGAGCTGTTTTTT	CASRYRDGELFF
TRBJ2-7	.	14	.	TRBV2	TGTGCCAGCAGTGAAGCGCTTCGGGGTTGGGAGCAGTACTTC	CASSEALRGWEQYF
TRBJ2-7	.	15	.	TRBV11-2	TGTGCCAGCAGCTTCAGGGGACGGATTTCCTACGAGCAGTACTTC	CASSFRGRISYEQYF
TRBJ1-6	.	14	TRBD1	TRBV18	TGTGCCAGCTCACTGGGACAGTATAATTCACCCCTCCACTTT	CASSLGQYNSPLHF
TRBJ1-5	.	14	.	TRBV3-1/TRBV3-2	TGTGCCAGCAGAAAGGGAGGGTTCGGGCAGCCCCAGCATTTT	CASRKGGFGQPQHF
TRBJ1-6	.	15	.	TRBV28	TGTGCCAGCCAGATGGGAGGTCCCTTAAATTCACCCCTCCACTTT	CASQMGGPLNSPLHF
TRBJ1-4	once	17	.	TRBV4-2	TGTGCCAGCAGCCAAGACCCGGGGACAAACCTCAATGAAAAACTGTTTTTT	CASSQDPGTNLNEKLFF
TRBJ2-7	.	16	.	TRBV27	TGTGCCAGCAGCCTAGGGGGTGGACAGCGCTCCTACGAGCAGTACTTC	CASSLGGGQRSYEQYF
TRBJ2-5	once	12	.	TRBV11-2	TGTGCCAGCAGCCTAAGCTGGGAGACCCAGTACTTC	CASSLSWETQYF
TRBJ2-7	.	18	TRBD2	TRBV7-2	TGTGCCAGCAGCTTAGATGCGGCGGGAGGGCCAAGGGGCTACGAGCAGTACTTC	CASSLDAAGGPRGYEQYF